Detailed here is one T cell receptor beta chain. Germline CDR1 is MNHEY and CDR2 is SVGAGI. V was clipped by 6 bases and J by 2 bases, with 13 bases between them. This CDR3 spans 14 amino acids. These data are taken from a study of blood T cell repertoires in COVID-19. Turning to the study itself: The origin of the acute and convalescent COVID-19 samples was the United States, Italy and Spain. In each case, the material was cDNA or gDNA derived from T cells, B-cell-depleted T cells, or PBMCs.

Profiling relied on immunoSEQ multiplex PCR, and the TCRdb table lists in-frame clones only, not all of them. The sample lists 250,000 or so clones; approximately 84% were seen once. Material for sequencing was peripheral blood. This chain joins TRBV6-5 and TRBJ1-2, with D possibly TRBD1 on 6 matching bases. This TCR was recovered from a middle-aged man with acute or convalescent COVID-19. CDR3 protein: CASSTGGPNYGYTF. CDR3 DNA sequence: TGTGCCAGCAGCACGGGGGGGCCGAACTATGGCTACACCTTC.